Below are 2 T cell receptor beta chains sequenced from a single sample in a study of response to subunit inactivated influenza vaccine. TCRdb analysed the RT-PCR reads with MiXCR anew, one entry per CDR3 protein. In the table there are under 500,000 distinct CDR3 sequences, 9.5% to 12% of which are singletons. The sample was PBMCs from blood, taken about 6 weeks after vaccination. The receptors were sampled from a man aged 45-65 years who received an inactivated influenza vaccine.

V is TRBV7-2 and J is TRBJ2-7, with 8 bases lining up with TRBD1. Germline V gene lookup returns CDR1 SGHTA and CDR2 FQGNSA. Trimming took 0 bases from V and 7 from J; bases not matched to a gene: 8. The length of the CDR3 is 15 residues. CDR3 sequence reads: CASSLAPRTGWEQYF. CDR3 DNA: TGTGCCAGCAGCTTAGCACCACGGACAGGGTGGGAGCAGTACTTC.

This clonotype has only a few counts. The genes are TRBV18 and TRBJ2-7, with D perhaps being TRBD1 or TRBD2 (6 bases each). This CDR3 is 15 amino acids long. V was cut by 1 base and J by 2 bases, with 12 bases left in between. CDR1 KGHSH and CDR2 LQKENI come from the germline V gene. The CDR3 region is CASSPRRGDAYEQYF. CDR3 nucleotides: TGTGCCAGCTCACCACGGAGGGGGGACGCCTACGAGCAGTACTTC.